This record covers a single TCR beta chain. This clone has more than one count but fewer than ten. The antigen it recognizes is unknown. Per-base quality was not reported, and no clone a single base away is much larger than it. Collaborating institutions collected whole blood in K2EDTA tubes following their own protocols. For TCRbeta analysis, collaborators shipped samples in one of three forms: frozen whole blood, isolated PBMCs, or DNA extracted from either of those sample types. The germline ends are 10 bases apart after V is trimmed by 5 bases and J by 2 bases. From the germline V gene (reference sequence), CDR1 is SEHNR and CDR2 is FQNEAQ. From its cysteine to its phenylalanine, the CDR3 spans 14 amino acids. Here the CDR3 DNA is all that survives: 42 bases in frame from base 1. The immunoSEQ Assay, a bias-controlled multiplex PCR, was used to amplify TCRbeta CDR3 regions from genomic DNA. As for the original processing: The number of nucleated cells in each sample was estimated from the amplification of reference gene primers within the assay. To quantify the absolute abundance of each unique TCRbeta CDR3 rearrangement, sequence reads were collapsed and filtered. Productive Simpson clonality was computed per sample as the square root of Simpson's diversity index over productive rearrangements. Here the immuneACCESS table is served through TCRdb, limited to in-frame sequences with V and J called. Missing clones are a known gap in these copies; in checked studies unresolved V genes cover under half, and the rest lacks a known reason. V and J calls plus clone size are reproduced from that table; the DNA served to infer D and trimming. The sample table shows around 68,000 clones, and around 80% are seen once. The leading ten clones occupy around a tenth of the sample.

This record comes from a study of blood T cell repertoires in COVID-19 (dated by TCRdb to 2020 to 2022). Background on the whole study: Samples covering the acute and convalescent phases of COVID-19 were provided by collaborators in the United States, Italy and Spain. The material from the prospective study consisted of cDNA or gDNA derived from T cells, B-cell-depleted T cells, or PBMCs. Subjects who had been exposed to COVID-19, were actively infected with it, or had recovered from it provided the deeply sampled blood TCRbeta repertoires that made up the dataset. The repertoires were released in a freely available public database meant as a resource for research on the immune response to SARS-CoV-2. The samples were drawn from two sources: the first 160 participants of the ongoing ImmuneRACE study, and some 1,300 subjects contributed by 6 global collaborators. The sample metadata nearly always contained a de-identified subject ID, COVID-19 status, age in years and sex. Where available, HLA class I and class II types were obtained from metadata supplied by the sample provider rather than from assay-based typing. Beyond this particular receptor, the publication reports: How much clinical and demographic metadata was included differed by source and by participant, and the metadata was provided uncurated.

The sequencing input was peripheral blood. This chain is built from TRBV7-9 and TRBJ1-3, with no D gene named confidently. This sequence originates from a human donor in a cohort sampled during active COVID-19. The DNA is TGTGCCAGCAGCACCGGGGTCACTGGAAACACCATATATTTT. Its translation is CASSTGVTGNTIYF.